This passage covers 9 T cell receptor beta chains from one sample sequenced in a study of blood T cell repertoires in COVID-19. TCRdb's table, derived via immunoSEQ multiplex PCR, lists solely in-frame clones and lacks some. The sample yields 200,000 to 250,000 clones, roughly 75% seen once. The sequencing sample was made of peripheral blood. Source of these receptors: a woman in her 70s with acute or convalescent COVID-19.

This clone appeared a single time. The J gene is TRBJ2-1, the V gene TRBV24-1, with D possibly TRBD1 on 6 matching bases. The V end was cut by 3 bases, the J end by 0 bases, with 11 bases between. Germline CDR1 and CDR2: KGHDR and SFDVKD. This CDR3 has 16 residues. The CDR3 DNA is TGTGCCACCAGTGATCATGGACAGACCTCCTACAATGAGCAGTTCTTC. It specifies CATSDHGQTSYNEQFF.

The chain carries TRBV11-3 and TRBJ2-1, with TRBD2 identical over 8 bases. V dropped 4 bases and J dropped 9; count of bases not matched to a gene: 14. CDR1 SGHNT and CDR2 YENEEA come from the germline V gene. There are 16 residues in the CDR3. The CDR3 bases are TGTGCCAGCAGCTGGGGACTAGTGGGGGCAAGGAGTGAGCAGTTCTTC. Its translation: CASSWGLVGARSEQFF.

The chain employs TRBV6-5 and TRBJ1-1; possibly TRBD1 for D (5 bases). The CDR3 runs 16 residues. The germline gives CDR1 MNHEY, CDR2 SVGAGI. Trimming left V 0 bases short and J 1 base short, with 12 bases between. The CDR3 spells CASSYSRQNKNTEAFF. The CDR3 coding sequence is TGTGCCAGCAGTTACTCAAGACAGAACAAGAACACTGAAGCTTTCTTT.

The chain recombines TRBV6-2 or TRBV6-3 with TRBJ1-6; 8 nucleotides align to TRBD1. This CDR3 region has 19 residues. Looked up from germline, CDR1 is MNHEY and CDR2 is SVGEGT. The ends lost 6 bases at V and 7 bases at J; junction bases unmatched: 20. CDR3 in amino acids: CASSPDFSSGTGGNSPLHF. In DNA, the CDR3 is TGTGCCAGCAGCCCCGATTTTTCATCAGGGACAGGCGGGAATTCACCCCTCCACTTT.

This clone was counted between two and nine times. V and J are TRBV19 and TRBJ2-7, with a possible D match to TRBD1 (5 bases). The CDR3 has 15 amino acids. The germline V gene encodes CDR1 LNHDA and CDR2 SQIVND (reference sequence). Trimming took off 3 bases at V and 3 bases at J, with 15 bases between the two ends. The CDR3 DNA follows: TGTGCCAGTAGTATCCCGACAGAGGACCACTACGAGCAGTACTTC. Translating it yields CASSIPTEDHYEQYF. Full variable domain (outside the CDR3, taken from reference TRBV19 and TRBJ2-7): DGGITQSPKYLFRKEGQNVTLSCEQNLNHDAMYWYRQDPGQGLRLIYYSQIVNDFQKGDIAEGYSVSREKKESFPLTVTSAQKNPTAFYLCASSIPTEDHYEQYFGPGTRLTVT.

This sequence joins TRBV27 and TRBJ2-2, with a tentative D call TRBD1 (5 bases). This CDR3 is built from 13 residues. V lost 6 bases and J 4 bases, leaving 9 bases between the germline ends. Germline values: CDR1 MNHEY, CDR2 SMNVEV (reference sequence). CDR3 bases: TGTGCCAGCAGGGGGCACGGCACCGGGGAGCTGTTTTTT. Protein sequence: CASRGHGTGELFF.

This clone appeared a few times. The genes are TRBV5-1 and TRBJ2-6; D is ambiguous. Germline CDR1 SGHRS, CDR2 YFSETQ. The CDR3 sequence is 15 residues long. With 6 bases removed from V and 1 base from J, the gap between germline ends came to 11 bases. The CDR3 bases are TGCGCCAGCAAATTAGAGGCTTCTGGGGCCAACGTCCTGACTTTC. Its protein product is CASKLEASGANVLTF.

The sample holds one count of this clone. The V call is TRBV2, the J call TRBJ1-1; the D gene is possibly TRBD1 (6 bases). V lost 5 bases and J 5 bases, leaving 9 bases between the germline ends. This CDR3 region has 12 residues. CDR1 is SNHLY and CDR2 is FYNNEI in the germline V gene. The CDR3 region has the DNA TGTGCCAGCAGTCCCACAGGGACTGAAGCTTTCTTT. It encodes CASSPTGTEAFF.

The gene calls are TRBV5-8 and TRBJ2-7; D might be TRBD1 (6 bases). Germline CDR1 is SGHTS and CDR2 is YDEGEE. V was cut by 0 bases and J by 4 bases, with 11 bases left in between. The CDR3 has 14 amino acids. The CDR3 DNA is TGTGCCAGCAGCTTGGGACAGGTACTATACGAGCAGTACTTC. Amino acids: CASSLGQVLYEQYF.